These 3 T cell receptor beta chains share one sample of origin, sequenced in a study of T cells in Graves' hyperthyroidism and ophthalmopathy. The investigators amplified TCR beta CDR3 regions from RNA transcripts. A first-round RT-PCR of the TCR CDR3 used the HTBI primer set. TCRdb ran MiXCR on the multiplex PCR reads and lists one entry per CDR3 protein. The sample carries approximately 420,000 distinct CDR3 sequences, about 15% recorded once. Sequencing was performed on blood. These receptors all come from a woman aged 25 to 39 with Graves' hyperthyroidism.

This clonotype was observed at least ten times. This chain joins TRBV11-2 and TRBJ2-5; 10 positions match TRBD2. V lost 5 bases and J lost 5; bases outside the gene matches: 14. This CDR3 has 17 amino acids. Germline loops: CDR1 SGHAT, CDR2 FQNNGV. CDR3 amino acids: CASSTSSGSTGEETQYF. CDR3 DNA sequence: TGTGCCAGCAGCACATCTAGCGGGAGCACGGGTGAGGAGACCCAGTACTTC.

This chain joins TRBV10-3 and TRBJ1-2, with D perhaps matching TRBD1 (5 bases). Germline lookup yields CDR1 ENHRY and CDR2 SYGVKD. This CDR3 contains 14 residues. The V and J ends lost 10 bases and 2 bases respectively, with 17 bases between them. CDR3 sequence reads: CATGPGLENYGYTF. As DNA, the CDR3 is TGTGCCACGGGGCCCGGACTGGAAAACTATGGCTACACCTTC.

The V and J genes are TRBV6-5 and TRBJ1-1; 7 positions agree with TRBD1. Germline V gene sequence: CDR1 MNHEY, CDR2 SVGAGI. J lost 1 base, V lost 0 bases, and 2 bases had no gene match. The CDR3 sequence is 15 residues long. Here the CDR3 reads CASSYSRGGNTEAFF. In DNA form, the CDR3 reads TGTGCCAGCAGTTACTCCAGGGGGGGGAACACTGAAGCTTTCTTT.